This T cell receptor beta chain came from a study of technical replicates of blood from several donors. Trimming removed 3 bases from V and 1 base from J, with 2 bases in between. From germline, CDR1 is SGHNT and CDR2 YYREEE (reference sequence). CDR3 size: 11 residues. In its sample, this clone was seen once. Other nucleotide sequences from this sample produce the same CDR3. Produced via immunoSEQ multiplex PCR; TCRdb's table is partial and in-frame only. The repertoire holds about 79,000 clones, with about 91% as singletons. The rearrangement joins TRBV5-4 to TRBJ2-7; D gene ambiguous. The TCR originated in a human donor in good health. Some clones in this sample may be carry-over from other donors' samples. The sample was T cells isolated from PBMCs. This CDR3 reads CASSSSYEQYF. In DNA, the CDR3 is TGTGCCAGCAGCTCATCCTACGAGCAGTACTTC.